This T cell receptor (beta chain) was captured in a study of Ad26.COV2.S vaccination and SARS-CoV-2 variants. The wider study: A COV1001 Ad26.COV2.S trial-arm participant provided the sample. Intramuscularly, Ad26.COV2.S was given either once or twice, 56 days apart.

The V segment lost 6 bases and the J segment 5 bases; nucleotides outside the gene matches: 5. This CDR3 has 13 amino acids. From germline, CDR1 is MNHEY and CDR2 SMNVEV (reference sequence). Clones were read by immunoSEQ multiplex PCR, and TCRdb kept only the in-frame ones, dropping some. The sample contains about 400,000 clones, over 75% of which appear only once. Sample treatment: 19 received Ad26.COV2.S at low or high dose, single or two shots; 5 received placebo; per-sample allocation not given. Day 63 following the first vaccine or placebo injection was when the samples were taken. Its platform was an Ad26 vector, and its expressed antigen was Wuhan-strain SARS-CoV-2 spike.

The chain carries TRBV27 and TRBJ2-5; 8 bases agree with TRBD1. The sequence was collected from a person between 18 and 59 years old who received the Ad26.COV2.S COVID-19 vaccine or a placebo. Specimen: peripheral blood, collected in a trial of Ad26.COV2.S vaccine versus placebo. CDR3 in DNA: TGTGCCAGCAGATCAGGGGGCCGGGAGACCCAGTACTTC. This gives the protein CASRSGGRETQYF.